The rows below give T cell receptor beta chains drawn from one sample of a study of identical twins. From the 5' RACE reads, TCRdb called clonotypes with MiXCR, one entry per CDR3 protein. The data show around 550,000 distinct CDR3 sequences, with 15% seen just once and 0.44% held by the top ten. These data also formed part of another study, on yellow fever vaccine responses in identical twins.

What was sequenced was CD4+ T cells sorted from blood. Source of these receptors: a woman younger than 30 in good health. Each CDR3 is given with its conserved first and last residue. The order of the fields is clone size, V gene, J gene, D gene, CDR3 DNA, CDR3 protein. D genes are given only for firm matches. A row's size may be missing; if present it is once, few, many or a size class.

>-|TRBV20-1|TRBJ2-1|-
TGCAGTGCTAGAGCTCCGGGGGCCAATGAGCAGTTCTTC
CSARAPGANEQFF
>-|TRBV11-3|TRBJ1-1|-
TGTGCCAGCAGCTTAGATCAGGGCCCGATGGCGCGAGCTGAAGCTTTCTTT
CASSLDQGPMARAEAFF
>many|TRBV20-1|TRBJ2-3|TRBD1
TGCAGTGCTAGAGATTGGCAGGGGGCGGCAGATACGCAGTATTTT
CSARDWQGAADTQYF
>-|TRBV20-1|TRBJ2-5|TRBD2
TGCAGTGCTAGAGCCGGCGGGAGGGATGAGACCCAGTACTTC
CSARAGGRDETQYF
>-|TRBV7-9|TRBJ2-1|TRBD1
TGTGCCAGCACAGACAGGGTTGGTAATGAGCAGTTCTTC
CASTDRVGNEQFF
>few|TRBV20-1|TRBJ2-2|TRBD1
TGCAGTGCTAGAGATCAGGACAGGGGAGGGGAGCTGTTTTTT
CSARDQDRGGELFF
>-|TRBV2|TRBJ2-1|TRBD2
TGTGCCAGCAGTTCCCGAGGGACTAGCGGGGGAGGGGGGCAGTTCTTC
CASSSRGTSGGGGQFF
>-|TRBV18|TRBJ1-4|-
TGTGCCAGCTCAACGGGGCCTAATGAAAAACTGTTTTTT
CASSTGPNEKLFF
>once|TRBV18|TRBJ2-5|TRBD1
TGTGCCAGCTCACCTGGGACAGGTTCTATGGGAGAGACCCAGTACTTC
CASSPGTGSMGETQYF
>few|TRBV7-8|TRBJ1-6|-
TGTGCCAGCAGCTTAGTTCCGGGGGCGCCCCTCCACTTT
CASSLVPGAPLHF
>many|TRBV6-1|TRBJ2-2|-
TGTGCCAGCAGGGGAGGACTTAGCGGGGAGCTGTTTTTT
CASRGGLSGELFF
>-|TRBV5-5|TRBJ1-6|-
TGTGCCAGCAGCTTTGAGGGGTTGAGCTCCTATAATTCACCCCTCCACTTT
CASSFEGLSSYNSPLHF
>-|TRBV9|TRBJ2-6|-
TGTGCCAGCAGCGCTGGTTCCCCCTCTGGGGCCAACGTCCTGACTTTC
CASSAGSPSGANVLTF
>-|TRBV20-1|TRBJ2-5|TRBD2
TGCAGTGCTAGAGATATTGAGGGTACCAGCGGGAGTCTTGAGACCCAGTACTTC
CSARDIEGTSGSLETQYF
>few|TRBV14|TRBJ2-2|-
TGTGCCAGCAGCAATCAGCAGACGAACACCGGGGAGCTGTTTTTT
CASSNQQTNTGELFF
>few|TRBV29-1|TRBJ2-3|-
TGCAGCGTTGTGGCTCCTCACACAGATACGCAGTATTTT
CSVVAPHTDTQYF
>many|TRBV12-3/TRBV12-4|TRBJ2-3|-
TGTGCCAGCAGTCCGCAAGCAGATACGCAGTATTTT
CASSPQADTQYF
>-|TRBV9|TRBJ2-3|TRBD1
TGTGCCAGCAGCCCGCGACAGGGGGCCCGTCAGTGGGGCACAGATACGCAGTATTTT
CASSPRQGARQWGTDTQYF
>-|TRBV12-3/TRBV12-4|TRBJ2-1|TRBD2
TGTGCCAGCATCCTTGGGATCCGGGAGGGGGATGAGCAGTTCTTC
CASILGIREGDEQFF
>-|TRBV27|TRBJ2-1|-
TGTGCCAGCAGTTTATCCGGGACCAATCGCAATGAGCAGTTCTTC
CASSLSGTNRNEQFF
>few|TRBV6-1|TRBJ2-7|-
TGTGCCACCACAGGGGACTCTAACTACGAGCAGTACTTC
CATTGDSNYEQYF
>few|TRBV11-3|TRBJ2-1|TRBD2
TGTGCCAGCAGCTTCGACGGACTAGCGGGAGTACGGCCTGAGCAGTTCTTC
CASSFDGLAGVRPEQFF
>-|TRBV12-5|TRBJ2-1|TRBD2
TGTGCTAGTGGTTTGGAAAAGGGACTAGCGGGAGGCCTGGGAGGTGAGCAGTTCTTC
CASGLEKGLAGGLGGEQFF
>-|TRBV20-1|TRBJ2-7|TRBD2
TGCAGTGCTACAAACCGACTAGCGGGAGACATGGAGCAGTACTTC
CSATNRLAGDMEQYF
>-|TRBV5-4|TRBJ2-7|-
TGTGCCAGCAGCTTGACGGATACCTACGAGCAGTACTTC
CASSLTDTYEQYF
>-|TRBV24-1|TRBJ2-1|-
TGTGCCACCAGTGACCCTTCGTCAACAGGGAAAGGCGAGCAGTTCTTC
CATSDPSSTGKGEQFF
>-|TRBV10-1|TRBJ2-3|-
TGCGCCAGCAGTGAGGGCCGGCCTGGGGCACTCAGCACAGATACGCAGTATTTT
CASSEGRPGALSTDTQYF